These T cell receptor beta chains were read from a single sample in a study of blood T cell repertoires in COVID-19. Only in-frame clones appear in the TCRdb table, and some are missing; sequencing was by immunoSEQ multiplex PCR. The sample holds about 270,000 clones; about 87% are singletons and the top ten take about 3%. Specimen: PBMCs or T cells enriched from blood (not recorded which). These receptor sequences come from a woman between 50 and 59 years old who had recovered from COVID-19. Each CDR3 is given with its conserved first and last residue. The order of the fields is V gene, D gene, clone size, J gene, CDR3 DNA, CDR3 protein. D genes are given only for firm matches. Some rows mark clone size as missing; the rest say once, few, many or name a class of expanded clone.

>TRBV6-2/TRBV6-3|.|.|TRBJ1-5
TGTGCCAGCAGTTTTACCGGGACAACAAATCAGCCCCAGCATTTT
CASSFTGTTNQPQHF
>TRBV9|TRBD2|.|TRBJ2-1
TGTGCCAGCAGCGACCGGGACTACTACAATGAGCAGTTCTTC
CASSDRDYYNEQFF
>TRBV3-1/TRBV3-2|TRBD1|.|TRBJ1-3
TGTGCCAGCAGCTCGGACAGGTGGAGCGGAAACACCATATATTTT
CASSSDRWSGNTIYF
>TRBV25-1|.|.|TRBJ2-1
TGTGCCAGCAGTGGTCCGGGAAAACGTTACAATGAGCAGTTCTTC
CASSGPGKRYNEQFF
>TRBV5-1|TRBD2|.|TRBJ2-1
TGCGCCAGCAGCAAGGGACTAGCGGGAGACGAGCAGTTCTTC
CASSKGLAGDEQFF
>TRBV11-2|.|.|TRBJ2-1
TGTGCCACCAAGGGGGTTCTATCCTACAATGAGCAGTTCTTC
CATKGVLSYNEQFF
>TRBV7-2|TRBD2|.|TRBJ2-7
TGTGCCAGCAGCTCCGGGACTAGCGAACCCTACGAGCAGTACTTC
CASSSGTSEPYEQYF
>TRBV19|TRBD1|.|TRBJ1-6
TGTGCCAGTAGTCACAGACAGGGCGTCGGCTATAATTCACCCCTCCACTTT
CASSHRQGVGYNSPLHF
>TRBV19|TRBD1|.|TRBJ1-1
TGTGCCAGTAGTAAATGGGACAGCCTGAACACTGAAGCTTTCTTT
CASSKWDSLNTEAFF
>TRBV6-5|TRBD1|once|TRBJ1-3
TGTGCCAGCAGGCTGGACAGGGATTCAGGAAACACCATATATTTT
CASRLDRDSGNTIYF
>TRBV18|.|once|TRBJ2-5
TGTGCCAGCTCAGTGGGCAGACGGGAGACCCAGTACTTC
CASSVGRRETQYF
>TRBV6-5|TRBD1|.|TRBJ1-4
TGTGCCAGCAGTTACTCGATACAGGGGAGAAATGAAAAACTGTTTTTT
CASSYSIQGRNEKLFF
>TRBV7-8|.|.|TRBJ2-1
TGTGCCAGCAGCTTAAGGTCCCAGGTCGCTAATGAGCAGTTCTTC
CASSLRSQVANEQFF
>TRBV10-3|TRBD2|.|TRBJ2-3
TGTGCCATCAGTGGACTAGCGGGTGATACGCAGTATTTT
CAISGLAGDTQYF
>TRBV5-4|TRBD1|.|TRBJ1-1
TGTGCCAGCAGGACAGGGGGCGTTCGGATGAACACTGAAGCTTTCTTT
CASRTGGVRMNTEAFF
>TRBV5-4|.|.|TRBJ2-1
TGTGCCAGCAGCTCTGACGGGTACTCCTACAATGAGCAGTTCTTC
CASSSDGYSYNEQFF
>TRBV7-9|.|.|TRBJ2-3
TGTGCCAGCAGTTACTCCCGCCTCCGCACAGATACGCAGTATTTT
CASSYSRLRTDTQYF
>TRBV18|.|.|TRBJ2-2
TGTGCCAGCTCACCAGACGGGACACCTCTTCACACCGGGGAGCTGTTTTTT
CASSPDGTPLHTGELFF
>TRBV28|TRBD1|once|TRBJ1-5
TGTGCCAGCCGGACAGGGGGCGATAGCAATCAGCCCCAGCATTTT
CASRTGGDSNQPQHF
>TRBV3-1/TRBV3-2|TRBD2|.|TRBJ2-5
TGTGCCAGCAGCCAGGGGTGGGAGGGTAAGACCCAGTACTTC
CASSQGWEGKTQYF
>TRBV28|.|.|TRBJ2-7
TGTGCCAGCAGTTTCCGTGACACCCATCCCAACGAGCAGTACTTC
CASSFRDTHPNEQYF
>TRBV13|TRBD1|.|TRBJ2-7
TGTGCCAGCAGCAGCCGGGACAGGACAAGCTCCTACGAGCAGTACTTC
CASSSRDRTSSYEQYF
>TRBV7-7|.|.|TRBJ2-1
TGTGCTAGCAGCCCCCAGGCAGGCAGGAACTACAATGAGCAGTTCTTC
CASSPQAGRNYNEQFF
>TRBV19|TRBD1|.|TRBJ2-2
TGTGCCAGTACCCCCGGGACAGGTAACACCGGGGAGCTGTTTTTT
CASTPGTGNTGELFF
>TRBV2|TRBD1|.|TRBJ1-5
TGTGCCAGCCGGGCGGACAGGGGGCGGAATCAGCCCCAGCATTTT
CASRADRGRNQPQHF
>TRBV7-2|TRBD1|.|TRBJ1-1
TGTGCCAGCAGCTTACAGGGGGCGACGGAAGCTTTCTTT
CASSLQGATEAFF
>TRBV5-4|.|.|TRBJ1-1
TGTGCCAGCAGCTTGGAGCGGGGAAAAGTGGTTGGCACTGAAGCTTTCTTT
CASSLERGKVVGTEAFF